This TCR beta chain came from a study of cytomegalovirus exposure and HLA in healthy donors. Primers included in the PCR were 60 Vbeta and 13 Jbeta primers. Generated by immunoSEQ multiplex PCR, the TCRdb table keeps only in-frame clones and is missing some. The sample has 150,000 to 200,000 clones; almost 80% are singletons. J gave up 8 bases and V 4 bases, and 14 bases lay outside the gene matches. Germline V gives CDR1 PRHDT, CDR2 FYEKMQ (reference sequence). The CDR3 totals 16 residues. This rearrangement joins TRBV13 to TRBJ2-1, with 7 bases aligning to TRBD2. The receptor was derived from a woman aged 45-65 years in good health and CMV-seropositive. The material sequenced was PBMCs. CDR3 amino acids: CASSWPLGRGLYEQFF. In nucleotides, the CDR3 is TGTGCCAGCAGCTGGCCGTTGGGGAGGGGTTTGTATGAGCAGTTCTTC.